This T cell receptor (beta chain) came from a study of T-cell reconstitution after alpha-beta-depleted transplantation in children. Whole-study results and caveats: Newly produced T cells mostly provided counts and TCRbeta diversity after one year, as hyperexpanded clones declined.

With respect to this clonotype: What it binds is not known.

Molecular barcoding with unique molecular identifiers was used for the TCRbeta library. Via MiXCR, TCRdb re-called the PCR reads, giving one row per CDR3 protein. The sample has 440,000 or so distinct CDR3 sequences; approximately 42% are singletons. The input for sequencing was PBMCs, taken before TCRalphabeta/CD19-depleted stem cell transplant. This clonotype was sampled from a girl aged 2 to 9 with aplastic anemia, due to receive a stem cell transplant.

The CDR3 DNA reads TGTGCCAGCAGTAGATGGGGAGGCGAGCAGTACTTC. Its protein product is CASSRWGGEQYF. V is TRBV28 and J is TRBJ2-7; the D gene is possibly TRBD2 (6 bases). V lost 5 bases and J 6 bases, leaving 11 bases between the germline ends. The CDR3 covers 12 residues. Germline V gives CDR1 MDHEN, CDR2 SYDVKM.